This T cell receptor (beta chain) was recovered during a study of beta chain features in type 1 diabetes. Study background: Age, gender and cell yields were alike across patients and healthy donors. Notes on the study in general: In every one of the four CD4+ subsets, TCRB CDR3s were moderately but significantly shorter in Type 1 diabetes patients. Naive, central memory and Treg TCRB repertoires seemed to resemble each other more closely in patients than they did in healthy donors.

There are a few counts of this clone. Its antigen remains unidentified. One heparinised blood draw, averaging roughly 120 mL, came from each donor. All of the isolated RNA was reverse transcribed, so expressed TCRB transcripts were sequenced. This table comes from immunoSEQ multiplex PCR, and its TCRdb copy is limited to in-frame clones, with some not included. The data show 400,000 or so clones, 10% to 15% seen once. Germline V CDR1 and CDR2: SGHRS, YFSETQ. The CDR3 extends over 12 amino acids. The V and J ends lost 0 bases and 13 bases respectively, with 14 bases between them. Source material: naive CD4+ T cells from blood. The chain carries TRBV5-1 and TRBJ2-7; tentatively, D is TRBD2 (5 bases). The TCR originated in a woman between 18 and 29 years old with type 1 diabetes. The DNA of the CDR3 is TGCGCCAGCAGCTTGGGCTCCGGGGAAGGTTACTTC. Its translation: CASSLGSGEGYF.